Sequencing of this TCR beta chain was carried out in a study of identical twins (dated by TCRdb to the mid-2010s). With respect to the entire study: To test whether fetal clonotypes persist, the study used deep sequencing on TCR alpha and beta repertoires from monozygotic twins, unrelated adults of various ages, and cord blood. To rule out contamination, the twin experiments were replicated at different times with different library preparation protocols. Overall results and qualifications from the work: A weaker excess of twin sharing was found in beta out-of-frame sequences because the signal-to-noise ratio was lowered by fewer shared sequences. Because the same donors could not be followed over many years, conclusions were based on cross-sectional statistical analysis. Compared with coincidental sharing between unrelated individuals, an excess of low generation-probability sequences was observed among out-of-frame TCR alpha sequences shared between twins. Zero-insertion analyses could be partly confounded by invariant T cells such as MAIT and iNKT, although diverse VJ usage argued against such confounding for most clonotypes. Abundant cord blood beta clonotypes had fewer insertions, young adult naive repertoires showed a similar but weaker trend, and memory repertoires showed no such trend. In monozygotic twins, out-of-frame TCR alpha sharing was systematically underestimated by recombination models, although the models agreed with sharing between unrelated individuals.

V loses 3 bases, J loses 6 bases, and the germline ends lie 11 bases apart. The germline V gene provides CDR1 SQVTM and CDR2 ANQGSEA. The CDR3 sequence holds 13 residues, the cysteine and phenylalanine included. The kept DNA is CDR3 alone, 39 bases in frame from the first base. Only a few counts were recorded for this clonotype. The target of this receptor is not known. Per-base qualities were not stored, and no clone one base away is much larger. The library came from 5' RACE. The sequencer was an Illumina HiSeq 2000. Template switching introduced a universal primer binding site; the final cDNA contained a unique molecular identifier, enabling accurate counting of TCR cDNA molecules. Specific primers in the conserved constant-segment region were used to synthesize first-strand cDNA for TCR alpha and beta chains. Each cDNA library was double barcoded, with a SMART-Mk sample barcode plus Illumina barcodes, to control for contamination. TruSeq adapter sequences along with Illumina sample barcodes were introduced in two successive PCR steps. Sequencing of the TCR alpha and beta cDNA libraries was done on the Illumina HiSeq platform using custom primers. The published analysis was carried out like this. MiGEC processed the raw reads to extract unique molecular identifiers, while MiXCR was used to determine the CDR3 positions. Recombination models were inferred per individual with the repgenHMM and IGoR tools using an EM algorithm. Shared clonotypes were analyzed with the tcR package in R, and sharing was normalized by the product of cloneset sizes. To study raw recombination free of thymic and clonal selection effects, out-of-frame nonproductive sequences were analyzed. TCRdb applied fastp at Q25 and MiXCR to the public reads, then kept only in-frame beta chains. Rows with a matching CDR3 protein are joined into one entry that keeps the most common DNA and genes. These V and J calls rely on TCRdb rather than the paper's analysis. The sample has 400,000 to 550,000 distinct CDR3 sequences on record, roughly an eighth of them singletons. The biggest ten clones account for approximately 0.98% of the sample.

Only healthy Caucasian donors were included. The twin cohort consisted of three pairs of female monozygotic twins, all aged 18 to 29 years. Positive isolation kits from Invitrogen were used to isolate CD4+ and CD8+ T cell populations. The data also belong to a second study, concerning yellow fever vaccine responses in identical twins. Per the second study: The T cell response to vaccination in identical twins was reported by the authors to appear partly convergent and partly personalized. The study precisely tracked vaccine-responding T cell clones in identical twins.

The receptor comes from a woman younger than 35 in good health. The V and J segments used are TRBV29-1 and TRBJ2-2, with no confident D gene call. Sequencing was done on a sample of CD4+ T cells sorted from blood. The CDR3 region reads CSVESRAAGELFF. Here is the DNA: TGCAGCGTTGAGTCTAGGGCGGCCGGGGAGCTGTTTTTT.